These T cell receptor beta chains were read from a single sample in a study of OX40 agonist ivuxolimab in advanced cancers. Sequencing was performed with immunoSEQ multiplex PCR; in TCRdb, only in-frame clones are kept and a portion is missing. The sample includes tens of thousands of clones, 90% of them seen just once. The starting material was CD4+ or CD8+ T cells sorted from blood, obtained in a trial of the OX40 agonist ivuxolimab. These receptors all come from an adult with an advanced solid tumor such as melanoma, head and neck, liver or kidney cancer. Both conserved end residues are part of each CDR3. Each record gives: D gene, V gene, clone size, J gene, CDR3 protein, CDR3 DNA. A D gene is named only where the DNA matches it firmly. Size is stated for part of the rows, as once, few or many counts, or as a class when the clone is expanded.

-	TRBV6-1	-	TRBJ2-3	CASSETVLGSDTQYF	TGTGCCAGCAGTGAAACTGTGTTAGGGTCAGATACGCAGTATTTT
-	TRBV15	once	TRBJ2-1	CATSRDMNEQFF	TGTGCCACCAGCAGAGATATGAATGAGCAGTTCTTC
TRBD2	TRBV5-8	-	TRBJ2-1	CASSSLPSGQNEQFF	TGTGCCAGCAGCTCTCTGCCTAGCGGGCAGAATGAGCAGTTCTTC
-	TRBV13	-	TRBJ1-4	CASSLSGHEKLFF	TGTGCCAGCAGCTTGTCGGGTCATGAAAAACTGTTTTTT
-	TRBV2	-	TRBJ2-7	CASSDSFYEQYF	TGTGCCAGCAGTGACAGTTTCTACGAGCAGTACTTC
TRBD2	TRBV5-1	few	TRBJ2-5	CASSSSGGFQETQYF	TGCGCCAGCAGCTCTAGCGGGGGGTTCCAAGAGACCCAGTACTTC
-	TRBV19	-	TRBJ2-6	CASSIKSSGANVLTF	TGTGCCAGTAGTATCAAAAGCTCTGGGGCCAACGTCCTGACTTTC
-	TRBV27	once	TRBJ1-6	CASSLSLTYNSPLHF	TGTGCCAGCAGTCTATCCTTGACCTATAATTCACCCCTCCACTTT
TRBD1	TRBV30	-	TRBJ2-3	CAWGQGSPDTQYF	TGTGCCTGGGGACAGGGGAGCCCAGATACGCAGTATTTT
-	TRBV5-1	-	TRBJ2-2	CASSLLSGLNTGELFF	TGCGCCAGCAGCTTGTTATCAGGTTTGAACACCGGGGAGCTGTTTTTT
-	TRBV27	-	TRBJ1-2	CASSFGGGYGYTF	TGTGCCAGCAGTTTTGGGGGCGGCTATGGCTACACCTTC
-	TRBV7-6	-	TRBJ2-1	CASSLARSGADRIQFF	TGTGCCAGCAGCTTAGCGAGGTCGGGGGCCGACCGCATTCAGTTCTTC
-	TRBV14	-	TRBJ2-3	CASSTTGVVIAGTDTQYF	TGTGCCAGCAGCACGACAGGGGTTGTGATAGCGGGGACAGATACGCAGTATTTT
-	TRBV10-1	-	TRBJ2-3	CASSESLGRTDTQYF	TGCGCCAGCAGTGAGTCCCTAGGCAGAACAGATACGCAGTATTTT
TRBD1	TRBV6-5	-	TRBJ1-1	CASSKGAWGGAFF	TGTGCCAGCAGTAAGGGGGCGTGGGGGGGAGCTTTCTTT
-	TRBV15	-	TRBJ1-4	CATSRTRGRGEKLFF	TGTGCCACCAGCAGGACACGGGGGCGCGGTGAAAAACTGTTTTTT
-	TRBV27	-	TRBJ1-4	CASSPLTGLGEKLFF	TGTGCCAGCAGTCCCCTGACGGGGCTCGGTGAAAAACTGTTTTTT
-	TRBV5-4	-	TRBJ2-7	CASSAFINPDYEQYF	TGTGCCAGCAGCGCCTTCATTAATCCGGACTACGAGCAGTACTTC
-	TRBV19	-	TRBJ2-1	CASSTVDNEQFF	TGTGCCAGTAGTACGGTGGACAATGAGCAGTTCTTC
-	TRBV9	once	TRBJ2-5	CASSVEQNQETQYF	TGTGCCAGCAGCGTGGAACAGAACCAAGAGACCCAGTACTTC
TRBD1	TRBV5-4	-	TRBJ2-7	CASSPRDRTYEQYF	TGTGCCAGCAGCCCACGGGACAGAACCTACGAGCAGTACTTC
TRBD1	TRBV9	-	TRBJ2-2	CASSDGQGIGRETGELFF	TGTGCCAGCAGCGATGGACAGGGTATAGGAAGGGAGACCGGGGAGCTGTTTTTT
TRBD1	TRBV7-9	once	TRBJ2-7	CASSPGTGAEQYF	TGTGCCAGCAGCCCGGGGACAGGGGCCGAGCAGTACTTC
TRBD2	TRBV18	-	TRBJ2-1	CASSQPPGLAGGNEQFF	TGTGCCAGCTCGCAGCCTCCGGGACTAGCGGGGGGCAACGAGCAGTTCTTC
TRBD1	TRBV9	-	TRBJ2-7	CASSYGQGIVYEQYF	TGTGCCAGCAGCTACGGACAGGGAATCGTCTACGAGCAGTACTTC
-	TRBV27	-	TRBJ1-6	CASTTAANFYNSPLHF	TGTGCCAGCACTACGGCAGCTAATTTTTATAATTCACCCCTCCACTTT
TRBD1	TRBV7-9	-	TRBJ2-7	CASSLFVGGQGSYEQYF	TGTGCCAGCAGCTTATTCGTGGGGGGACAGGGGTCCTACGAGCAGTACTTC
TRBD1	TRBV25-1	-	TRBJ1-1	CASTTGTGGIPNTEAFF	TGTGCCAGCACCACGGGGACAGGGGGCATTCCGAACACTGAAGCTTTCTTT
-	TRBV7-2	few	TRBJ1-1	CASSLVSGGTEAFF	TGTGCCAGCAGCTTAGTTTCGGGGGGCACTGAAGCTTTCTTT
-	TRBV11-3	-	TRBJ1-5	CASSPGGAGNQPQHF	TGTGCCAGCAGCCCGGGCGGGGCCGGGAATCAGCCCCAGCATTTT
-	TRBV7-9	once	TRBJ1-5	CASSYQGLQPQHF	TGTGCCAGCAGCTACCAGGGGCTTCAGCCCCAGCATTTT
-	TRBV4-1	-	TRBJ2-7	CASSQGASVYEQYF	TGCGCCAGCAGCCAAGGGGCTAGCGTCTACGAGCAGTACTTC
-	TRBV7-9	-	TRBJ2-7	CASSPPPGHPYEQYF	TGTGCCAGCAGCCCGCCTCCGGGACACCCTTACGAGCAGTACTTC
TRBD1	TRBV15	-	TRBJ2-1	CATTGTGRDEQFF	TGTGCCACGACCGGGACAGGGCGGGATGAGCAGTTCTTC
TRBD2	TRBV27	-	TRBJ2-1	CASSRPGGEQFF	TGTGCCAGCAGTCGACCGGGAGGGGAGCAGTTCTTC
-	TRBV5-1	-	TRBJ1-1	CASSLGGGTEAFF	TGCGCCAGCAGCTTGGGGGGAGGCACTGAAGCTTTCTTT
TRBD1	TRBV27	-	TRBJ1-5	CASSPDRGDQPQHF	TGTGCCAGCTCTCCGGACAGGGGTGATCAGCCCCAGCATTTT
TRBD2	TRBV11-2	-	TRBJ2-7	CASSLELAGAYEQYF	TGTGCCAGCAGCTTAGAACTAGCGGGGGCCTACGAGCAGTACTTC
-	TRBV6-1	-	TRBJ1-5	CASSETKSRNQPQHF	TGTGCCAGCAGTGAAACCAAAAGTCGCAATCAGCCCCAGCATTTT
-	TRBV21-1	-	TRBJ2-1	CASSKIGAGIHEQFF	TGTGCCAGCAGCAAAATAGGGGCGGGAATCCATGAGCAGTTCTTC
-	TRBV11-2	-	TRBJ2-2	CASSFPPGELFF	TGTGCCAGCAGCTTCCCCCCCGGGGAGCTGTTTTTT
TRBD1	TRBV7-6	-	TRBJ2-1	CASSPGGGGAGGNEQFF	TGTGCCAGCAGCCCAGGGGGTGGTGGCGCCGGTGGGAATGAGCAGTTCTTC
-	TRBV5-1	-	TRBJ2-1	CASSLEGPLVYNEQFF	TGCGCCAGCAGCTTGGAGGGGCCTCTAGTCTACAATGAGCAGTTCTTC
-	TRBV27	-	TRBJ2-7	CASSLSLGTYEQYF	TGTGCCAGCAGTTTATCGTTAGGGACCTACGAGCAGTACTTC
TRBD2	TRBV5-1	-	TRBJ2-3	CASSLEASGIRYF	TGCGCCAGCAGCTTGGAGGCTAGCGGGATACGGTATTTT
-	TRBV5-4	-	TRBJ1-2	CASSRGSGLYGYTF	TGTGCCAGCAGCCGCGGATCCGGGCTCTATGGCTACACCTTC
-	TRBV5-1	-	TRBJ2-2	CASSLSSNTGELFF	TGCGCCAGCAGCTTAAGTAGTAACACCGGGGAGCTGTTTTTT
-	TRBV29-1	-	TRBJ2-7	CSVDSGPYEQYF	TGCAGCGTTGACTCCGGGCCTTACGAGCAGTACTTC